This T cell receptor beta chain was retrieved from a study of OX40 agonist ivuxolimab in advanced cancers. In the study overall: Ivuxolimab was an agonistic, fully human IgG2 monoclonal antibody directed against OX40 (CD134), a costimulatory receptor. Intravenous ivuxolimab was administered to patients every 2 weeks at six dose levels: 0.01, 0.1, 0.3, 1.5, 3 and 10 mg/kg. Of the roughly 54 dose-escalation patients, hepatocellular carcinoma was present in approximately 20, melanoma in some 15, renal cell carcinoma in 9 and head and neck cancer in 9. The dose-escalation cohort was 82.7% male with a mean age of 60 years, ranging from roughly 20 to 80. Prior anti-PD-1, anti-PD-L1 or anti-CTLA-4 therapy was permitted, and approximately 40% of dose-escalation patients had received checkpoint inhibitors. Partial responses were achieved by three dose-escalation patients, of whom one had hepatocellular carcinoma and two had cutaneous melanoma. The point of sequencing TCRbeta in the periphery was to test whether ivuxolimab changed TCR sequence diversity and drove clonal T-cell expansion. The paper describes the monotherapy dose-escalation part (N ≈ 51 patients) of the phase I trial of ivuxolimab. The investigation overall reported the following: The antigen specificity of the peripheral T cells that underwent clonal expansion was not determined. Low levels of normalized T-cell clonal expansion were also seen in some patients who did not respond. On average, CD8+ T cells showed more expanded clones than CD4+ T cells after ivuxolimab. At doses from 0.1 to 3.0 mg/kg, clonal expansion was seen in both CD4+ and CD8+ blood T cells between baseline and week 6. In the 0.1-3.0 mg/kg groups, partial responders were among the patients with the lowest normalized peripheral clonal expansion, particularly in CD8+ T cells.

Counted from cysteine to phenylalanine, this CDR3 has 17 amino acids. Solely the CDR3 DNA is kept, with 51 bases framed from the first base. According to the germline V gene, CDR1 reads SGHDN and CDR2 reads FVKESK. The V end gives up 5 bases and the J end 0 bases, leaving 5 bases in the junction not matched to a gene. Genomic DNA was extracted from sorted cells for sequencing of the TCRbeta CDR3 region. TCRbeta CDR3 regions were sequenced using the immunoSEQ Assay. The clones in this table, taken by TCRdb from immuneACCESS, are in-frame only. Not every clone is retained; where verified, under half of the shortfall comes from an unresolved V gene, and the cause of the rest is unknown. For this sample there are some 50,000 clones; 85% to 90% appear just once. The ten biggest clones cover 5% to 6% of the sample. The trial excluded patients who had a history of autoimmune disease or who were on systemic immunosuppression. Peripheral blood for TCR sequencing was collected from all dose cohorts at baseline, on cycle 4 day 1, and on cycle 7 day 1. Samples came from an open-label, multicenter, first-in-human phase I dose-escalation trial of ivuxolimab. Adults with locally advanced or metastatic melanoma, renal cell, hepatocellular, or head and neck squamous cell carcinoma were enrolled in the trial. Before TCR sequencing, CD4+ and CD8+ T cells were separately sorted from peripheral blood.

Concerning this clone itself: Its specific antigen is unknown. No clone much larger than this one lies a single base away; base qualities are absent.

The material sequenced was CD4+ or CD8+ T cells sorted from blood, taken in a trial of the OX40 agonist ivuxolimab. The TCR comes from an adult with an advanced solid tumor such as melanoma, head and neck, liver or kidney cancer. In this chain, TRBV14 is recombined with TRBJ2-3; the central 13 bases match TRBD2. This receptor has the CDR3 CASSTLGLAGSTDTQYF. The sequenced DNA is TGTGCCAGCAGCACGTTGGGACTAGCGGGAAGCACAGATACGCAGTATTTT. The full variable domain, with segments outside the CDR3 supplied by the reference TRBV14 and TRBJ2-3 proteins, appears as EAGVTQFPSHSVIEKGQTVTLRCDPISGHDNLYWYRRVMGKEIKFLLHFVKESKQDESGMPNNRFLAERTGGTYSTLKVQPAELEDSGVYFCASSTLGLAGSTDTQYFGPGTRLTVL.